This T cell receptor (beta chain) was observed in a study of blood T cell repertoires in COVID-19. Background on the study: Some COVID-19 samples were acute and others convalescent; all came from the United States, Italy and Spain. T cells, B-cell-depleted T cells, or PBMCs supplied cDNA or gDNA.

The trim removed 0 bases at V and 9 bases at J, leaving 8 bases unmatched. CDR1 WNHNN and CDR2 SYGVQD come from the germline V gene (reference sequence). This CDR3 is 17 amino acids long. Original analysis: Quantification of nucleated cells was approximated via reference gene primer amplification. Measured with immunoSEQ multiplex PCR; TCRdb has only the in-frame clones, and not every one. V, J and clone size are taken as reported in that table, and D and trimming were inferred from the DNA itself. The sample lists around 140,000 clones; more than 70% were seen once. The sequence came from a man aged 60 to 75 with acute or convalescent COVID-19. This chain links TRBV10-1 with TRBJ2-1; 13 bases line up with TRBD2. The sequencing input was peripheral blood. The CDR3 DNA sequence: TGCGCCAGCAGTGAGTCTACTAGCGGGAGGGAAGCGGGTGAGCAGTTCTTC. Amino acid sequence: CASSESTSGREAGEQFF.